This T cell receptor beta chain was captured in a study of OX40 agonist ivuxolimab in advanced cancers. Overall study findings and caveats: Expanded clones were, on average, more numerous among CD8+ T cells than CD4+. At 0.1-3.0 mg/kg, partial responders had clonal expansion among the lowest observed.

Profiled with immunoSEQ multiplex PCR; TCRdb holds only in-frame clones, not every one. Among about 56,000 clones listed, approximately 82% were seen once. About this clone itself: Its antigen remains unknown.

Per the germline V gene, CDR1 is MNHNS and CDR2 is SASEGT. The CDR3 is 13 residues long. V lost 6 bases, J lost 3 bases, and 12 bases lay in between. The genes are TRBV6-1 and TRBJ2-7; D unresolved. The TCR comes from an adult with an advanced solid tumor such as melanoma, head and neck, liver or kidney cancer. The sequences come from CD4+ or CD8+ T cells sorted from blood, collected in a trial of the OX40 agonist ivuxolimab. CDR3 DNA sequence: TGTGCCAGCAGGTTTGGGTCTGACTACGAGCAGTACTTC. Translation gives CASRFGSDYEQYF.